This is a list of T cell receptor beta chains from one sample in a study of neurological immune-mediated disorders. TCRdb processed the 5' RACE reads anew with MiXCR; each CDR3 protein has one entry. The table includes about 49,000 distinct CDR3 sequences, approximately 11% detected once. Sequencing was performed on PBMCs. The receptor set was obtained from a woman aged 35 to 49 in good health. CDR3s include the opening cysteine and the closing phenylalanine or tryptophan.

v_call,j_call,cdr3_aa
TRBV29-1,TRBJ1-1,CSVEGYRMNTEAFF
TRBV20-1,TRBJ2-5,CSAGGIPETQYF
TRBV4-2,TRBJ2-7,CASSQNRGEQYF
TRBV5-1,TRBJ2-3,CASSGGTHTDTQYF
TRBV6-4,TRBJ1-1,CASSVGDRTEAFF
TRBV4-1,TRBJ2-1,CASSQDQYSLGSNEQFF
TRBV20-1,TRBJ2-5,CSASEGLAQETQYF
TRBV6-1,TRBJ1-2,CASSERGLGALDGYTF
TRBV7-2,TRBJ2-3,CASSQGTGGPTDTQYF
TRBV20-1,TRBJ1-1,CSARDASGATGAFF
TRBV27,TRBJ1-2,CASSLRTGGNYGYTF
TRBV30,TRBJ1-4,CAWSARGGLGEKLFF
TRBV9,TRBJ2-5,CASSTGTGVYQETQYF
TRBV12-3/TRBV12-4,TRBJ2-7,CASCPGTGTYEQYF
TRBV7-9,TRBJ2-3,CASSLAGGIDTQYF
TRBV20-1,TRBJ1-2,CSALDSLRYTF
TRBV5-1,TRBJ1-5,CASSLSGGESNQPQHF
TRBV11-3,TRBJ2-1,CASSLLSAGSYNEQFF
TRBV15,TRBJ2-3,CATSSWDTQYF
TRBV24-1,TRBJ2-2,CATSERGLAESTGELFF
TRBV20-1,TRBJ2-7,CSARNTRTYEQYF
TRBV20-1,TRBJ2-1,CSARDVYRSGPYNEQFF
TRBV18,TRBJ2-3,CASSPITSADTQYF
TRBV29-1,TRBJ2-2,CSVESSPNTGELFF
TRBV24-1,TRBJ2-7,CATSRSGRIHEQYF
TRBV20-1,TRBJ2-7,CSATYTSGSIYEQYF
TRBV10-3,TRBJ2-1,CATGRVDNEQFF
TRBV12-3/TRBV12-4,TRBJ2-1,CASRTLAGAHNEQFF
TRBV20-1,TRBJ2-5,CSARISGGVRETQYF
TRBV7-2,TRBJ1-2,CASRRTGGQPYGYTF
TRBV7-2,TRBJ1-6,CASSSPPGSPLYSPLHF
TRBV9,TRBJ1-1,CASSPAVGDTEAFF
TRBV7-7,TRBJ1-4,CASSLARGPNEKLFF
TRBV10-3,TRBJ1-2,CAISESAGIGYGYTF
TRBV11-3,TRBJ2-1,CASSLVAGGSHEQFF
TRBV2,TRBJ1-5,CASSEGGKVQPQHF
TRBV6-6,TRBJ1-2,CASSFTGDGYTF
TRBV29-1,TRBJ1-5,CSVTGGPRQPQHF
TRBV12-3/TRBV12-4,TRBJ2-3,CASRSSTFGGEGGTDTQYF
TRBV21-1,TRBJ1-2,CASSKARSVVALNYGYTF
TRBV5-1,TRBJ2-2,CASSLHAAGTNTGELFF
TRBV4-3,TRBJ2-5,CASRQDLLAGGQETQYF
TRBV5-5,TRBJ1-5,CASSLGQVSNQPQHF
TRBV5-1,TRBJ1-1,CASSYRPTIGTNTEAFF
TRBV27,TRBJ2-7,CASSPDRIGQFAYEQYF
TRBV4-3,TRBJ2-5,CASSQDLFGETQYF